This record covers a single T cell receptor beta chain. This clonotype was counted at least ten times. Its antigen is still unknown. No quality values exist for individual bases; no much larger clone is one base distant. The iRepertoire nested amplicon-rescue multiplex PCR (arm-PCR) platform was used to amplify TCR alpha and beta CDR3 regions from RNA. For one-step reverse transcription and amplification, roughly 85-400 ng of tissue mRNA or PBMC total RNA was used as input. Following bead purification, Illumina adapters were added by a secondary multiplex PCR, and libraries between 200 and 400 bp were gel-purified. The libraries contained internal 6-nucleotide barcodes that were used for demultiplexing. Sequencing of the libraries was done on an Illumina MiSeq using 2x220 or 2x250 nucleotide paired-end reads. Per the source publication's procedure: FLASH 1.2.11 was used to merge paired reads, and BWA-MEM then aligned the reads to the GRCh37 human genome before TRA and TRB reads were extracted. For V and J assignment, an IMGT-derived reference of cassette sequences and CDR3 motifs that included pseudogenes was used. Reads were translated in three frames, and productive CDR3s were defined by a C…FGXG motif without stop codons. Clonotypes were defined as unique combinations of V-J cassette pair and CDR3 amino acid sequence. Filtering of reads was based on Hamming distance, with the threshold set by the sequence error rate of each sample in mapped regions. The raw public data were reprocessed by TCRdb itself: fastp quality trimming at Q25, MiXCR clonotype calling, in-frame beta chains only. Rows are combined by CDR3 protein, so each entry shows the most common genes and DNA. TCRdb's processing, not the authors', yielded these V and J calls. The sample table contains roughly 120,000 distinct CDR3 sequences; only one count was recorded for 20% to 25% of them. The ten largest clones take up around 15% of the sample.

The data originate from a study of glioma-infiltrating T cells (TCRdb year 2016). The study in broad terms: The study sequenced TCR alpha- and beta-chain repertoires from glioma tissue, from non-neoplastic brain tissue and from matched peripheral blood mononuclear cells. The paired cohort was made up of three low-grade glioma patients, about 8 primary glioblastoma patients and three non-glioma patients who contributed non-neoplastic brain tissue. To measure divergence between tissue and blood T-cell populations, each tissue-infiltrating repertoire was compared with the peripheral blood repertoire of the same patient.

General study outcomes and caveats: Only a very small number of CDR3 sequences turned up in both tissue and blood, a result put down to high CDR3 diversity combined with limited sampling. VJ-independent divergence between tissue and blood was lower than expected in non-neoplastic patients but higher than expected in all gliomas, particularly low-grade gliomas. Group comparisons were based on small numbers of patients: three non-neoplastic, three low-grade glioma and eight glioblastoma patients.

The sequenced sample was glioma tissue, nonneoplastic brain tissue, or PBMCs (not recorded which). The clonotype comes from a human donor with low-grade glioma or glioblastoma, undergoing nonglioma brain surgery, or in good health (not recorded which).

The nucleotide sequence reads as follows: TGTGCCAGCAGTTACTCGGGGACAGGGGATTCCTACGAGCAGTACTTC. It translates to CASSYSGTGDSYEQYF. Rearrangement joined TRBV6-2 or TRBV6-3 to TRBJ2-7; TRBD1 lines up with 10 middle nucleotides. The germline V gene gives CDR1 as MNHEY and CDR2 as SVGEGT. The CDR3 measures 16 amino acids from cysteine to phenylalanine. CDR3 DNA only is kept here, 48 bases in frame from base 1. After removal of 0 bases from V and 1 base from J, the junction retains 3 bases not matched to a gene.